This T cell receptor (beta chain) was recovered during a study of cytomegalovirus exposure and HLA in healthy donors. Whole-study results and caveats: Analysis performed later found more than 15,000 TCR beta sequences associated with HLA alleles at 0.05 false discovery rate. The study listed about 150 cytomegalovirus-associated TCR beta chains.

The CDR3 extends over 14 amino acids. V dropped 1 base and J dropped 1 base, with 8 bases sitting between them. The V gene's germline CDR1 is SGHRS and CDR2 YFSETQ. About this clone itself: Antigen specificity is unknown.

It was with 60 Vbeta and 13 Jbeta primers that the PCR ran. Assay: immunoSEQ multiplex PCR; the TCRdb copy retains only in-frame clones and omits some. The table shows under 100,000 clones, with over 60% occurring only once. The receptor comes from a man aged 35 to 55 in good health and CMV-seronegative. This chain links TRBV5-1 with TRBJ1-1; D is possibly TRBD1 (5 bases). Sample: PBMCs. DNA of the CDR3: TGCGCCAGCAGCTTGCAACAGGAGAACACTGAAGCTTTCTTT. Translated: CASSLQQENTEAFF.